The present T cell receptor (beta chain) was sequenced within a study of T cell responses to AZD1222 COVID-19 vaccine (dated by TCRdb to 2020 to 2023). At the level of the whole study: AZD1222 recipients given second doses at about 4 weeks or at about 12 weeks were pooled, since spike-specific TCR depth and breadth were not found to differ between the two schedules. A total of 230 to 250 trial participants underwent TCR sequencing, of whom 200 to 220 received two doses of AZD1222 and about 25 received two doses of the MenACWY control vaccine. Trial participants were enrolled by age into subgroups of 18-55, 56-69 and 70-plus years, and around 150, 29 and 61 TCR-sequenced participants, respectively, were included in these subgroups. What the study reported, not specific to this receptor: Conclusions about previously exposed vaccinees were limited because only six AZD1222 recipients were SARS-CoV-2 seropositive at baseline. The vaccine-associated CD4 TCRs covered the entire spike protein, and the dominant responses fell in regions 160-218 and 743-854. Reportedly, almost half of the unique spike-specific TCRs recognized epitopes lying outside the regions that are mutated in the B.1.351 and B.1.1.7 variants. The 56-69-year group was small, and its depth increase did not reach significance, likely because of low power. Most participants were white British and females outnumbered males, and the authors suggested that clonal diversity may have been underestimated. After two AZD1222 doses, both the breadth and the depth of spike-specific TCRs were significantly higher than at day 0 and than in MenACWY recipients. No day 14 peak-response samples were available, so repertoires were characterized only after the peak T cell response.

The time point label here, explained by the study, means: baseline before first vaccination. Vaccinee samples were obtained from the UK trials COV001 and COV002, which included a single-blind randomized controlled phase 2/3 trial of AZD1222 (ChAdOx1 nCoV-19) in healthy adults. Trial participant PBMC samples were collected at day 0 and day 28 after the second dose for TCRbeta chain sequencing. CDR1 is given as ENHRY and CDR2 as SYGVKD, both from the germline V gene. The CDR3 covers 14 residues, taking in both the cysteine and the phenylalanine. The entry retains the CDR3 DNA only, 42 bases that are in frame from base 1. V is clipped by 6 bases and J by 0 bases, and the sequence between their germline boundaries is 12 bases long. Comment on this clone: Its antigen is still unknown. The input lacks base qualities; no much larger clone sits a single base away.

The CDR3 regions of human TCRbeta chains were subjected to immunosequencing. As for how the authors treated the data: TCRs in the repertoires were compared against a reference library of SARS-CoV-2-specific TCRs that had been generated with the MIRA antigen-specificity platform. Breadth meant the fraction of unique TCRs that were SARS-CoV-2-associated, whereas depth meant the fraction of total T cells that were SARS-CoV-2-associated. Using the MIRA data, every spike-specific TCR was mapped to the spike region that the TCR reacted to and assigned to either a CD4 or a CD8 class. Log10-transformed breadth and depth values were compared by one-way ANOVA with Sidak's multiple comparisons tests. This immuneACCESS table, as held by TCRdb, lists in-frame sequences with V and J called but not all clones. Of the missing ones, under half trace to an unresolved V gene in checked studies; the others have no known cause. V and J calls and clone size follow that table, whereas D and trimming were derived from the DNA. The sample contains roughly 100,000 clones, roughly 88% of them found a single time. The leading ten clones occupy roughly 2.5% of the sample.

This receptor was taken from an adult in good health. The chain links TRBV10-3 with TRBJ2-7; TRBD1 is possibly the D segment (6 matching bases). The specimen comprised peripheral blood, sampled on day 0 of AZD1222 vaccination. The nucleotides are TGTGCCATCAGGGGGGCGGTGGGCTCCTACGAGCAGTACTTC. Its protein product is CAIRGAVGSYEQYF.